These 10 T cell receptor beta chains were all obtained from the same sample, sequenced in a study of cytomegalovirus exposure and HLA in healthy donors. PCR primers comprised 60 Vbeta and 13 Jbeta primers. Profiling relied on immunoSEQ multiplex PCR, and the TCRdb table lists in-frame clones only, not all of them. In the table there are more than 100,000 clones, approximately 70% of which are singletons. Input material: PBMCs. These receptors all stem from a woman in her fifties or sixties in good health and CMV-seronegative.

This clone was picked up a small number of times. CDR3 DNA: TGTGCCAGCAGCCGATTTGACAGGGGCGAGCAGTACTTC. Protein product: CASSRFDRGEQYF. This sequence joins TRBV14 and TRBJ2-7; 8 nucleotides agree with TRBD1. The CDR3 has 13 residues. J was trimmed by 6 bases and V by 4 bases; bases with no gene match: 5. Germline V gene sequence: CDR1 SGHDN, CDR2 FVKESK.

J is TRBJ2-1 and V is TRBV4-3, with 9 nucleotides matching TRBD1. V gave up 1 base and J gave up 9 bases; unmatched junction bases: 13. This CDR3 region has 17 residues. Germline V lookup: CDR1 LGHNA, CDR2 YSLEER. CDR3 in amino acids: CASSQGGSDRGESEQFF. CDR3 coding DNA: TGCGCCAGCAGCCAAGGGGGATCCGACAGGGGGGAAAGTGAGCAGTTCTTC.

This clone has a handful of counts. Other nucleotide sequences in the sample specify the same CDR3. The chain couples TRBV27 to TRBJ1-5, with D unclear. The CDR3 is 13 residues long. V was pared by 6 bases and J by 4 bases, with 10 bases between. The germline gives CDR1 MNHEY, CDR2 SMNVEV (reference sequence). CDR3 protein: CASSFSGNQPQHF. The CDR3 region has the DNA TGTGCCAGCAGCTTTTCAGGAAATCAGCCCCAGCATTTT.

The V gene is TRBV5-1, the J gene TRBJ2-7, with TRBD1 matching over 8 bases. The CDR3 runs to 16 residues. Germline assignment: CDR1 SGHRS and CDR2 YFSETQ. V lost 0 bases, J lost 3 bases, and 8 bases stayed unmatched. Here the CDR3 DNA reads TGCGCCAGCAGCTTGGGACAGGGGCTAGAACGCTACGAGCAGTACTTC. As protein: CASSLGQGLERYEQYF.

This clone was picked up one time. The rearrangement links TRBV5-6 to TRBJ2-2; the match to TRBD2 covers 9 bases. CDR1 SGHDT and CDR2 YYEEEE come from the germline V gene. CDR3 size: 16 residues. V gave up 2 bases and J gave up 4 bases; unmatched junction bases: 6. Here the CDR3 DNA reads TGTGCCAGCAGCTTCAGACTAGCGGCGTCCACCGGGGAGCTGTTTTTT. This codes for CASSFRLAASTGELFF.

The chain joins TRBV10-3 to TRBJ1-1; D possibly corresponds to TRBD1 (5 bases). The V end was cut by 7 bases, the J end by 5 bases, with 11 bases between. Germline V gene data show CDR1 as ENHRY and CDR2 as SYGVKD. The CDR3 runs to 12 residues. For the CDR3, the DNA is TGTGCCATCAAGGATGGGGGGACTGAAGCTTTCTTT. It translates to CAIKDGGTEAFF.

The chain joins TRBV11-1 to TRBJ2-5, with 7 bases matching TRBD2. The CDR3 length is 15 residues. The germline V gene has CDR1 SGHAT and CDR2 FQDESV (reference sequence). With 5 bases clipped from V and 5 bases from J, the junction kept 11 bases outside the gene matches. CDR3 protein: CASSAAGLTHETQYF. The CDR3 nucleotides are TGTGCCAGCAGCGCCGCGGGACTAACCCACGAGACCCAGTACTTC. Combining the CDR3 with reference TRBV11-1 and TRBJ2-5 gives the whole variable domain EAEVAQSPRYKITEKSQAVAFWCDPISGHATLYWYRQILGQGPELLVQFQDESVVDDSQLPKDRFSAERLKGVDSTLKIQPAELGDSAMYLCASSAAGLTHETQYFGPGTRLLVL.

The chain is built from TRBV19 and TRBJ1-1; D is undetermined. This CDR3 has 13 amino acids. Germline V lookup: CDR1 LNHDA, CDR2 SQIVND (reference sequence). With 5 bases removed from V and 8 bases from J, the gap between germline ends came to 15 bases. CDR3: CASSLRHTPEAFF. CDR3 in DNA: TGTGCCAGTAGTTTAAGACATACCCCCGAAGCTTTCTTT.

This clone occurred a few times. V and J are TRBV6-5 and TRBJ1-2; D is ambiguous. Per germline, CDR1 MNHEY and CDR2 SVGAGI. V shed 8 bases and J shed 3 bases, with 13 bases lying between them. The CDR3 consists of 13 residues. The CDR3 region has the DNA TGTGCCAGCGCGGCGGGTAGATACTATGGCTACACCTTC. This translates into CASAAGRYYGYTF.

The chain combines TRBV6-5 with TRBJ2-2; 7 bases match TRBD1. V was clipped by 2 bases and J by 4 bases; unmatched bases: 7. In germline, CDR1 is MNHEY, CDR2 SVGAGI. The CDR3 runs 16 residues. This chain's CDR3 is CASSYSEAGGTGELFF. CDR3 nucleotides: TGTGCCAGCAGTTACAGTGAGGCAGGGGGCACCGGGGAGCTGTTTTTT.